The 17 T cell receptor beta chains below were found in one sample sequenced in a study of CD8 T cells in Susac syndrome. Random hexamers primed reverse transcription of about 0.5 to 1 ug RNA. TCRdb reprocessed the immunoSEQ multiplex PCR reads via MiXCR and lists one record per CDR3 protein. The sample gives 100,000 or so distinct CDR3 sequences, around 95% of which show up once; 0.3% is in the top ten. Sequences were obtained from CD8+ T cells from PBMCs. The receptors derive from a human donor with Susac syndrome.

This rearrangement joins TRBV28 to TRBJ2-7, with 7 bases aligning to TRBD2. V dropped 10 bases and J dropped 4; count of bases not matched to a gene: 19. Germline values: CDR1 MDHEN, CDR2 SYDVKM. This CDR3 is built from 16 residues. Here the CDR3 DNA reads TGTGCCACAGCAACTCCGTTCTTGGCGGGAGCTTACGAGCAGTACTTC. Its protein product is CATATPFLAGAYEQYF.

This chain connects TRBV7-9 to TRBJ2-4; 9 nucleotides agree with TRBD1. Unmatched junction bases numbered 4, after V lost 5 bases and J lost 5 bases. This CDR3 comprises 14 residues. Germline V gene data show CDR1 as SEHNR and CDR2 as FQNEAQ (reference sequence). CDR3 sequence (DNA): TGTGCCAGCAGCACCCGACAGGGGGAAAACATTCAGTACTTC. Translation gives CASSTRQGENIQYF.

The gene calls are TRBV18 and TRBJ1-4, with D possibly matching TRBD1 (5 bases). The CDR3 spans 14 residues. Germline values: CDR1 KGHSH, CDR2 LQKENI. Trimming stripped 6 bases from V and 7 bases from J, with 15 bases between. For the CDR3, the DNA is TGTGCCAGCTCTCCGACGGCGAGGGGTGAAAAACTGTTTTTT. It translates to CASSPTARGEKLFF.

The genes are TRBV12-5 and TRBJ2-7; 9 bases are a match to TRBD2. This CDR3 spans 16 amino acids. V dropped 1 base and J dropped 0; count of bases not matched to a gene: 4. Germline loops: CDR1 LGHNT, CDR2 FRNRAP. CDR3 in amino acids: CASGLAGLASSYEQYF. CDR3 DNA: TGTGCTAGTGGTTTGGCGGGACTAGCAAGCTCCTACGAGCAGTACTTC.

The chain has TRBV7-9 and TRBJ1-1; no firm D call. With 6 bases removed from V and 1 base from J, the gap between germline ends came to 12 bases. The germline gives CDR1 SEHNR, CDR2 FQNEAQ (reference sequence). The CDR3 is 14 residues long. This CDR3 is CASRGGGRNTEAFF. The CDR3 DNA is TGTGCCAGCAGGGGAGGAGGACGGAACACTGAAGCTTTCTTT.

The chain uses TRBV27 and TRBJ1-2; D is unclear. The CDR3 is 13 residues long. V was pared by 2 bases and J by 7 bases, with 11 bases between. Germline loops: CDR1 MNHEY, CDR2 SMNVEV (reference sequence). The CDR3 DNA is TGTGCCAGCAGTTTAGACGGGGTGGGTGGCTACACCTTC. Translated: CASSLDGVGGYTF.

CDR3 DNA: TGTGCCAGCAGGACGAATGAAGAGACCCAGTACTTC. Protein: CASRTNEETQYF. This chain uses TRBV7-9 with TRBJ2-5; D remains ambiguous. The CDR3 is made up of 12 amino acids. Germline assignment: CDR1 SEHNR and CDR2 FQNEAQ (reference sequence). Deletions cut 6 bases from V and 3 bases from J, with 8 bases between.

The chain couples TRBV4-1 to TRBJ2-6; D may match TRBD1 or TRBD2 (7 bases each). Trimming cost V 3 bases and J 2 bases, with 20 bases left between them. Germline-derived CDR1 and CDR2 are MGHRA and YSYEKL. CDR3 length: 19 amino acids. The CDR3 loop is CASSQQGVGLGTGANVLTF. The CDR3 DNA is TGCGCCAGCAGCCAGCAGGGGGTCGGACTAGGAACTGGGGCCAACGTCCTGACTTTC.

This clonotype was seen once. V gene TRBV29-1 combines with J gene TRBJ2-7, with TRBD1 as a possible D gene (6 bases). Trimming pared 3 bases from V and 2 bases from J, leaving 11 bases between. The germline CDR1 and CDR2 sequences are SQVTM and ANQGSEA. The CDR3 length is 13 residues. CDR3: CSVETGTTYEQYF. CDR3 nucleotide sequence: TGCAGCGTTGAGACCGGGACAACCTACGAGCAGTACTTC.

This chain uses TRBV3-1 with TRBJ2-7, with unresolved D. V was shortened by 0 bases and J by 4 bases, with 13 bases between the two germline ends. Germline V gene sequence: CDR1 LGHDT, CDR2 YNNKEL (reference sequence). The CDR3 is made up of 15 amino acids. The CDR3 region is CASSQDPASIYEQYF. DNA for the CDR3: TGTGCCAGCAGCCAAGACCCCGCGTCGATATACGAGCAGTACTTC.

The chain has TRBV13 and TRBJ2-7, with 11 bases fitting TRBD2. CDR3 length: 14 amino acids. Germline V gives CDR1 PRHDT, CDR2 FYEKMQ (reference sequence). The ends lost 4 bases at V and 3 bases at J; junction bases unmatched: 2. The chain's CDR3 is CASSSGLADYEQYF. The CDR3 DNA follows: TGTGCCAGCAGCTCGGGACTAGCGGACTACGAGCAGTACTTC.

The chain combines TRBV6-5 with TRBJ1-2; the D gene is possibly TRBD1 (5 bases). The germline V and J ends were trimmed by 6 bases and 7 bases, with 12 bases remaining between them. The CDR3 totals 12 residues. Germline CDR1 MNHEY, CDR2 SVGAGI. The CDR3 spells CASRKGAGGYTF. The CDR3 nucleotides read TGTGCCAGCAGAAAAGGGGCGGGTGGCTACACCTTC.

The chain has TRBV4-2 and TRBJ2-7; D may be TRBD2 (6 bases). The germline gives CDR1 LGHNA, CDR2 YNFKEQ. The length of the CDR3 is 15 residues. V was clipped by 2 bases and J by 0 bases, with 11 bases between them. The CDR3 region is CASSQLASDSYEQYF. The CDR3 DNA sequence: TGTGCCAGCAGCCAACTCGCTAGCGACTCCTACGAGCAGTACTTC.

The chain has TRBV11-2 and TRBJ1-1; no firm D call. The germline V gene encodes CDR1 SGHAT and CDR2 FQNNGV. Deletions cut 2 bases from V and 0 bases from J, with 1 base between. The CDR3 loop spans 12 amino acids. The CDR3 nucleotides are TGTGCCAGCAGCTTAATGAACACTGAAGCTTTCTTT. This gives the protein CASSLMNTEAFF. Variable domain in full (rest from reference TRBV11-2 and TRBJ1-1): EAGVAQSPRYKIIEKRQSVAFWCNPISGHATLYWYQQILGQGPKLLIQFQNNGVVDDSQLPKDRFSAERLKGVDSTLKIQPAKLEDSAVYLCASSLMNTEAFFGQGTRLTVV.

V and J are TRBV14 and TRBJ1-1, with TRBD1 as a possible D gene (5 bases). The V gene lost 5 bases and the J gene lost 6 bases, with 13 bases spanning the gap. The V gene's germline CDR1 is SGHDN and CDR2 FVKESK. The CDR3 is made up of 13 amino acids. The CDR3 loop is CASSNNPRAEAFF. The CDR3 coding sequence is TGTGCCAGCAGCAACAATCCCAGGGCTGAAGCTTTCTTT.

V usage is TRBV29-1 and J usage is TRBJ1-2; tentative D call: TRBD1 (5 bases). V dropped 7 bases and J dropped 8 bases, with 17 bases sitting between them. This CDR3 region has 12 residues. The germline gives CDR1 SQVTM, CDR2 ANQGSEA. This chain's CDR3 is CSDTGSGGGYTF. CDR3 coding DNA: TGCAGCGACACCGGGTCGGGGGGAGGCTACACCTTC.

V is TRBV29-1 and J is TRBJ1-1, with D hard to call. V was clipped by 5 bases and J by 2 bases, with 3 bases between them. Germline V CDR1 and CDR2: SQVTM, ANQGSEA. This CDR3 comprises 10 residues. The CDR3 coding sequence is TGCAGCGTTAGAAACACTGAAGCTTTCTTT. This gives the protein CSVRNTEAFF.